These 15 T cell receptor beta chains originate from one sample sequenced in a study of T cells expressing NK-cell markers. Reprocessing the 5' RACE reads, TCRdb reports a single entry for every CDR3 protein and omits DNA. Its table records under 200,000 distinct CDR3 sequences. The sample comprised blood T cells: a sorted CD56 or NKG2C T cell subset, CD4+ or CD8+ T cells, or bulk PBMC T cells (not recorded which). The receptors were sampled from a woman between 18 and 75 years old in good health.

This chain connects TRBV27 to TRBJ2-5; TCRdb designates TRBD2, a call that cannot be tested without DNA. Germline-derived CDR1 and CDR2 are MNHEY and SMNVEV (reference sequence). This CDR3 has 14 residues. The CDR3 loop reads CASSLVAGGETQYF.

The V gene is TRBV2, the J gene TRBJ2-5; TCRdb reports TRBD1, a call that lacks DNA to check it against. Germline V gene lookup returns CDR1 SNHLY and CDR2 FYNNEI. This CDR3 is built from 12 residues. CDR3: CASTRPRGTQYF.

J is TRBJ2-7 and V is TRBV5-8. This CDR3 has 13 amino acids. In germline, CDR1 is SGHTS, CDR2 YDEGEE. CDR3 residues: CASSLGAVYEQYF.

J is TRBJ2-5 and V is TRBV9. The CDR3 is 13 amino acids. Germline V gives CDR1 SGDLS, CDR2 YYNGEE. CDR3 sequence reads: CASSVGLAETQYF.

The chain uses TRBV7-2 and TRBJ2-3; the TCRdb call, TRBD1, lacks DNA for checking. CDR1 and CDR2 (germline): SGHTA, FQGNSA. The CDR3 totals 13 residues. CDR3 loop: CASSFIGGDTQYF.

The V gene is TRBV2, the J gene TRBJ1-4. CDR1 SNHLY and CDR2 FYNNEI come from the germline V gene. The CDR3 has 14 amino acids. The CDR3 protein is CASSEGFINEKLFF. The whole variable domain, remainder taken from reference TRBV2 and TRBJ1-4, is EPEVTQTPSHQVTQMGQEVILRCVPISNHLYFYWYRQILGQKVEFLVSFYNNEISEKSEIFDDQFSVERPDGSNFTLKIRSTKLEDSAMYFCASSEGFINEKLFFGSGTQLSVL.

The V and J genes are TRBV20-1 and TRBJ1-4; no DNA is available, so the TRBD1 call from TCRdb remains unchecked. Germline V gives CDR1 DFQATT, CDR2 SNEGSKA (reference sequence). The CDR3 contains 15 residues. The CDR3 sequence is CSASSTGTGPEKLFF.

This chain's CDR3 is CASRHSTGANTEAFF. This chain joins TRBV12-3 or TRBV12-4 and TRBJ1-1; TCRdb names TRBD1, which stays unverified in the absence of DNA. The CDR3 is 15 amino acids.

The rearrangement joins TRBV20-1 to TRBJ2-3; there is no DNA to check the TCRdb D call of TRBD2. There are 14 residues in the CDR3. Germline CDR1 DFQATT, CDR2 SNEGSKA (reference sequence). CDR3 amino acids: CSARDTSGRDTQYF.

The chain carries TRBV5-1 and TRBJ1-2; the TCRdb call, TRBD1, lacks DNA for checking. This CDR3 spans 12 amino acids. Germline V CDR1 and CDR2: SGHRS, YFSETQ. CDR3 sequence: CASAEQGYGYTF.

This chain links TRBV3-1 with TRBJ2-3; TCRdb returns TRBD1, unconfirmable since there is no DNA. Germline lookup yields CDR1 LGHDT and CDR2 YNNKEL (reference sequence). The CDR3 is 14 amino acids. This CDR3 reads CASSQDAHTDTQYF.

The V gene is TRBV6-2 or TRBV6-3, the J gene TRBJ2-1; TCRdb's D call of TRBD1 is untestable without DNA. Looked up from germline, CDR1 is MNHEY and CDR2 is SVGEGT. The CDR3 has 12 residues. The CDR3 loop is CASSWTGYEQFF.

This chain uses TRBV5-1 with TRBJ2-7; TCRdb selects TRBD1, and the lack of DNA leaves this call unchecked. Germline assignment: CDR1 SGHRS and CDR2 YFSETQ. The CDR3 covers 15 residues. CDR3 loop: CASSLAPGTAYEQYF.

The V gene is TRBV5-6, the J gene TRBJ2-1; TCRdb proposes TRBD1, but this gene call is untestable without DNA. Looked up from germline, CDR1 is SGHDT and CDR2 is YYEEEE. This CDR3 is 19 amino acids long. CDR3 residues: CASSKTGAGVFFSYNEQFF.

The chain employs TRBV4-1 and TRBJ1-4. The CDR3 contains 14 residues. Germline-derived CDR1 and CDR2 are MGHRA and YSYEKL. The CDR3 sequence is CASSLSRTNEKLFF.